The subject of this entry is one TCR beta chain. This CDR3 has 15 amino acids. Germline V gene sequence: CDR1 MNHEY, CDR2 SVGAGI. The trim removed 6 bases at V and 3 bases at J, leaving 10 bases unmatched. The data were taken from a study of blood T cells in healthy people across ages. It was with a sample-barcoded 5' primer and a J-beta primer mix that a second PCR of about 7 to 12 cycles was run. A 12-random-nucleotide template-switch adaptor tagged each cDNA molecule. TCRdb independently ran MiXCR on the 5' RACE reads; one entry per CDR3 protein. The sample has about 1.1 million distinct CDR3 sequences, approximately 38% seen once.

The TCR originated in a man between 18 and 29 years old in good health. The chain recombines TRBV6-5 with TRBJ1-1, with 7 bases that match TRBD1. Material: blood. The CDR3 region has the DNA TGTGCCAGCAGACCCGGTACAGGGGTTGACACTGAAGCTTTCTTT. It encodes CASRPGTGVDTEAFF.